What follows is one T cell receptor beta chain and its context. This CDR3 spans 13 amino acids. The ends were cut back, 6 bases at V and 3 bases at J, with 9 bases in the middle. Germline V CDR1 and CDR2: LNHDA, SQIVND (reference sequence). This sample was included in a study of blood T cell repertoires in COVID-19. Study details: Specimens from acute and convalescent COVID-19 originated in the United States, Italy and Spain. PBMCs, B-cell-depleted T cells, or T cells provided the cDNA or gDNA that made up the material.

In the source study's methods: Nucleated cell counts were estimated from reference gene primer amplification. Produced via immunoSEQ multiplex PCR; TCRdb's table is partial and in-frame only. From that table come the V and J calls and clone size; the DNA was used to work out D and trimming. The table has about 200,000 clones, more than 70% seen once. This sequence originates from a man aged 40-55 years with active or convalescent COVID-19. Sequencing used peripheral blood. This chain connects TRBV19 to TRBJ1-3; no reliable D call. The CDR3 here is CASSLAHGNTIYF. For the CDR3, the DNA is TGTGCCAGTAGCCTAGCGCATGGAAACACCATATATTTT.